This TCR beta chain was documented in a study of cytomegalovirus exposure and HLA in healthy donors. At the level of the study: Most donors, roughly 77% of roughly 400 genotyped, fell in the Caucasian-associated ancestry cluster. Whole-study findings and limits: On later analysis, the bulk of CMV-associated TCR beta chains appeared to be HLA-restricted. Among the CMV-associated chains, three were confirmed in vitro as specific for CMV antigens. In a later analysis, across HLA loci, associated TCR counts were highest for DRB1, lowest for HLA-C.

Comments on this clone: What it recognizes is unknown. The sample has other DNA sequences that encode this CDR3 too.

With 60 Vbeta and 13 Jbeta primers, the PCR was carried out. Repertoires were generated with immunoSEQ multiplex PCR, while TCRdb's copy carries only in-frame clones and drops some. Of about 120,000 clones listed, over 70% are singletons. The CDR3 runs to 13 residues. V lost 0 bases and J 2 bases, leaving 5 bases between the germline ends. CDR1 SGDLS and CDR2 YYNGEE come from the germline V gene. This chain links TRBV9 with TRBJ2-5; D not resolved. The sample was PBMCs. The receptor was isolated from a female donor in good health and CMV-seropositive. For the CDR3, the DNA is TGTGCCAGCAGCGTAGCGGGTCAAGAGACCCAGTACTTC. The encoded protein is CASSVAGQETQYF.